The clone carrying this T cell receptor (beta chain) appeared a single time. Its antigen remains unknown. This sample is drawn from a study of cytomegalovirus exposure and HLA in healthy donors. Study outcomes and limitations: In a later analysis, compared with equally common non-associated chains, HLA-associated beta chains were more expanded. Researchers left out some V segments, among them TRBV6-2 and TRBV6-3, as indistinguishable. DRB1 had the most TCR associations and HLA-C the fewest, a later analysis found, with rates varying by HLA locus.

This CDR3 spans 16 amino acids. V was clipped by 5 bases and J by 7 bases, with 20 bases between them. Germline assignment: CDR1 SGHTA and CDR2 FQGNSA. PCR amplification relied on 60 Vbeta primers (plus 13 Jbeta primers). Profiling relied on immunoSEQ multiplex PCR, and the TCRdb table lists in-frame clones only, not all of them. The sample lists more than 150,000 clones, around 80% occurring once. The sequence was collected from a man between 18 and 29 years old in good health and CMV-seronegative. V is TRBV7-2 and J is TRBJ2-2; perhaps TRBD2 as D (6 bases). The sample was PBMCs. CDR3 coding DNA: TGTGCCAGCAGCCCCTGGCGGCGGGGTGGTAGCGGGGAGCTGTTTTTT. Amino acids: CASSPWRRGGSGELFF.